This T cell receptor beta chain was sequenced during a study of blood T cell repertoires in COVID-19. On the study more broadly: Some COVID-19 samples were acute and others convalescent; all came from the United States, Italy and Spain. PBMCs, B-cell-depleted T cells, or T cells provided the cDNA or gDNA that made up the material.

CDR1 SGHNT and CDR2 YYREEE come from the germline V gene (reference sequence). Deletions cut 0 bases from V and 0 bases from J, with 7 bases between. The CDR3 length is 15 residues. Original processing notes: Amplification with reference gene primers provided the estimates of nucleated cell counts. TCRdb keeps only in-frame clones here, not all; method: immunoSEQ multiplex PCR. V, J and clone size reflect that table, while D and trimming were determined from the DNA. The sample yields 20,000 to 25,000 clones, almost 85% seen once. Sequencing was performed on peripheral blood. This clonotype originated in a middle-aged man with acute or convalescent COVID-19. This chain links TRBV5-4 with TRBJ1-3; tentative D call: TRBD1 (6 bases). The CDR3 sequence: CASSLDRASGNTIYF. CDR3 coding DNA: TGTGCCAGCAGCTTGGACAGGGCCTCTGGAAACACCATATATTTT.